This T cell receptor beta chain came from a study of blood T cell repertoires in COVID-19. The wider study: Italy, Spain and the United States were the sources of the convalescent and acute COVID-19 samples. T cells, B-cell-depleted T cells, or PBMCs supplied cDNA or gDNA.

In the original processing: Cell counts per sample came from amplifying reference gene primers. Sequencing used immunoSEQ multiplex PCR; TCRdb keeps in-frame clones, though not all of them. V, J and clone size are those of that table, while D and trimming were read from the DNA. The top ten hold 16% of the sample, which has 95,000 to 150,000 clones, about four fifths seen once. Germline CDR1 MDHEN, CDR2 SYDVKM. This CDR3 has 13 residues. Trimming pared 8 bases from V and 6 bases from J, leaving 14 bases between. J is TRBJ1-5 and V is TRBV28, with D uncertain. This TCR came from a man aged 60 to 69 with active or convalescent COVID-19. The specimen was peripheral blood. This chain's CDR3 is CASYGLAGQPQHF. CDR3 bases: TGTGCCAGCTATGGCCTCGCGGGTCAGCCCCAGCATTTT.